This entry features one T cell receptor beta chain sequence. No antigen is known for it. Base qualities are missing; no much larger clone stands one base away. The approximately 39 donors, aged about 6 to 90 years, were systemically healthy Caucasian individuals from Russia. Around 10 milliliters of peripheral blood were drawn from each donor into EDTA-treated Vacutainer tubes. PBMCs were isolated by Ficoll-Paque density-gradient centrifugation, with at least 6.5 million obtained per sample. Total RNA was extracted from PBMCs with Trizol reagent, with at least 5.5 micrograms obtained per sample. For every donor, flow cytometry on a PBMC aliquot measured the percentage of naive CD45RAhigh/CD27high T cells. CDR1 and CDR2 were assigned from the germline V gene as SGHTA and FQGNSA. V has 5 bases trimmed and J has 7 bases trimmed; junction bases matching no gene number 8. Including cysteine and phenylalanine, the CDR3 has 14 amino acids. Only the CDR3 DNA is retained, 42 bases long and in frame from the first base.

These data are taken from a study of blood T cells in healthy people across ages (dated by TCRdb to between 2014 and 2017). Context from the whole study: In model experiments, roughly one uniquely barcoded TCR beta cDNA molecule per two T cells was captured by template switching. The study analyzed two additional independent replicas of 1 million unique cDNA reads from the same blood draw for two donors, one aged 18 to 29 and one aged 80 or older. Using deep sequencing normalized with unique cDNA molecular identifiers, the study measured how TCR beta repertoire diversity changes with age. The donors were split into four age groups: young (average about 15 years), middle-aged (about 40), aged (approximately 60) and long-lived (over 80). To avoid experimental bias, donors of different ages were spread randomly across the sequencing lanes.

Points the paper makes about the study in general: Estimates of total diversity based on one million sequenced T cells were regarded as lower bounds and as underestimates. The long-lived group showed more naive CD4+ T cells, fewer expanded clones and increased TCR diversity than the aged group, suggesting age selection. Because donor CMV infection status was unknown, age-related changes in expanded clonotypes were potentially confounded. A strong correlation was found between observed TCR beta diversity and the percentage of naive T cells measured by flow cytometry. As age increased, observed TCR beta diversity per million T cells dropped in a roughly linear way, and a significant reduction was already evident by age about 36. Conclusive comparison of naive and antigen-experienced compartments was prevented by the profiling of bulk unsorted PBMCs.

Library preparation employed 5' RACE. TCRdb shows the sequencer as Illumina HiSeq 2500. A second PCR of about 7 to 12 cycles was performed with a sample-barcoded 5' primer and a J-beta primer mix. Each TCR beta cDNA molecule received a unique molecular identifier from a template-switch 5' adaptor carrying 12 random nucleotides. Each sample yielded at least 3 million CDR3-containing paired-end reads. First-strand cDNA synthesis was performed from all RNA using the Mint cDNA synthesis kit, with priming by a TRBC-specific oligonucleotide. All cDNA was treated with uracil-DNA glycosylase and then went through a first 18-cycle PCR with the universal primers M1SS and BC2_uni_R. The paper's processing steps were these. For normalization, 1 million high-quality reads were randomly selected from each sample, with every read carrying a distinct molecular identifier. Instead of being binned into consensus sequences, reads with shared molecular identifiers were discarded. MiTCR, set to a Q25 quality threshold and the strictest error-elimination algorithm, was used for CDR3 identification, clonotype clustering and error correction. A nonparametric unseen species model using Euler transformation provided a lower-bound estimate of total TCR beta diversity. TCRdb handled the public reads itself, with Q25 trimming in fastp and clone calling in MiXCR, and kept productive beta chains. One record per CDR3 amino acid sequence lists the most common genes and DNA. TCRdb's processing, not the study's, gives the V and J calls here. The sample data list about 1,600,000 distinct CDR3 sequences, and roughly 40% of these were observed just once. The ten top clones hold roughly 7.7% of the sample.

The chain employs TRBV7-2 and TRBJ2-1; 7 central bases correspond to TRBD2. The receptor comes from a woman aged 18-35 years in good health. Sequencing used blood. For the CDR3, the sequence is CASSREVSVNEQFF. In nucleotides, the sequence is TGTGCCAGCAGCCGGGAGGTTTCAGTGAATGAGCAGTTCTTC.